These T cell receptor beta chains were read from a single sample in a study of T cells expressing NK-cell markers. No DNA is given; TCRdb re-called the 5' RACE reads and lists each CDR3 protein once. The sample spans about 150,000 distinct CDR3 sequences; the ten largest clones claim around 20%. The sequencing input was blood T cells: a sorted CD56 or NKG2C T cell subset, CD4+ or CD8+ T cells, or bulk PBMC T cells (not recorded which). These receptors were taken from a man aged 18-75 years in good health. The CDR3 runs from the conserved cysteine through the conserved F or W.

j_gene,v_gene,CDR3aa
TRBJ1-3,TRBV19,CASSFLGYVSGNTIYF
TRBJ1-4,TRBV9,CASSVGRESSNEKLFF
TRBJ2-4,TRBV28,CASSPWDNGLYF
TRBJ2-7,TRBV19,CASAAGTGYEQYF
TRBJ2-7,TRBV5-1,CASSLSFGGYEQYF
TRBJ2-2,TRBV12-3/TRBV12-4,CASSLDPSGELFF
TRBJ1-6,TRBV6-1,CASRTGGYNSPLHF
TRBJ1-2,TRBV9,CASSVAGAGGYTF
TRBJ1-5,TRBV13,CASSLSSGGYSNQPQHF
TRBJ2-7,TRBV4-1,CASSQTLGMGVIYEQYF
TRBJ1-1,TRBV19,CASTESGFGNTEAFF
TRBJ1-2,TRBV29-1,CSVAREVIYTF
TRBJ2-6,TRBV27,CASSLLGAGASGANVLTF
TRBJ2-1,TRBV7-9,CASSFGAGGLRNEQFF
TRBJ1-1,TRBV7-9,CASSSPLDLGTEAFF
TRBJ1-1,TRBV15,CATSRDWGTGKTTEAFF
TRBJ2-7,TRBV7-7,CASSLAGGPDYEQYF
TRBJ1-5,TRBV5-5,CASSLFPARAVNQPQHF
TRBJ2-7,TRBV20-1,CSAKPGQPDYEQYF
TRBJ2-4,TRBV4-1,CASSQYKILTGGYF
TRBJ1-2,TRBV9,CASSPGQGGYTF
TRBJ1-2,TRBV28,CASIPWVKDASSYGYTF
TRBJ2-2,TRBV7-9,CASKTTGTGPAGELFF
TRBJ2-4,TRBV6-1,CASTPRGEVLGAKNIQYF
TRBJ2-2,TRBV13,CASRPGLASGELFF
TRBJ2-7,TRBV5-6,CASSLDLHLGEQYF
TRBJ2-2,TRBV28,CASNSPGGEVSRTGELFF
TRBJ1-5,TRBV12-2,CASRLTMTGTQNQPQHF
TRBJ1-1,TRBV20-1,CSASGTGTEAFF
TRBJ1-2,TRBV27,CASSLSGRNYGYTF
TRBJ2-7,TRBV7-9,CASSFTGGSLWEQYF
TRBJ2-7,TRBV28,CASSFPRGTGEFYEQYF
TRBJ1-2,TRBV6-5,CASSYFEGDYGYTF
TRBJ1-2,TRBV5-1,CASSLYVGDKSNYGYTF
TRBJ2-1,TRBV5-1,CASSLWTSGNDEQFF
TRBJ1-2,TRBV5-1,CASSLTGTSNYGYTF
TRBJ2-2,TRBV24-1,CATSEPGQGDGELFF
TRBJ1-3,TRBV29-1,CSARLGNTIYF
TRBJ2-1,TRBV7-8,CASSFGLYYNEQFF
TRBJ2-7,TRBV19,CASSPTPRTRRLYEQYF
TRBJ1-2,TRBV11-2,CASSSQRGGQGIYGYTF
TRBJ2-5,TRBV28,CASSFAIDDPGGGRETQYF
TRBJ1-1,TRBV7-9,CASSLGGQGNTEAFF
TRBJ2-7,TRBV15,CATSYLFGNEQYF
TRBJ2-7,TRBV11-2,CASSPLDRGDEQYF
TRBJ1-3,TRBV20-1,CSARGAGSSSSGNTIYF
TRBJ2-3,TRBV7-9,CALTSDIDTQYF
TRBJ2-3,TRBV6-5,CASSYWPGDPPDTQYF
TRBJ2-3,TRBV7-9,CASSFSRGHEDTQYF
TRBJ2-7,TRBV27,CASRQTISSYEQYF